This entry lists 24 T cell receptor beta chains sequenced from one sample in a study of T-cell memory formation after mild COVID-19. TCRdb independently ran MiXCR on the 5' RACE reads; one entry per CDR3 protein. The sample contains around 300,000 distinct CDR3 sequences, more than 15% of which appear only once. The source material was PBMCs or a T cell subset sorted from them (not recorded which). The receptor source for this set is a man between 18 and 29 years old who had mild COVID-19 (a few samples of this study predate the infection). Cell type and time point are not known.

This clonotype was recorded many times. The chain combines TRBV18 with TRBJ2-7; 7 bases fit TRBD1. Germline V gene sequence: CDR1 KGHSH, CDR2 LQKENI. The trim removed 3 bases at V and 7 bases at J, leaving 9 bases unmatched. The length of the CDR3 is 14 residues. CDR3 bases: TGTGCCAGCTCACCTGGGACAGCACAAAGGGAGCAGTACGTC. The encoded protein is CASSPGTAQREQYV.

In its sample, this clonotype was seen a few times. The chain joins TRBV4-3 to TRBJ2-6; D may be TRBD2 (5 bases). V was clipped by 4 bases and J by 8 bases, with 12 bases between them. The CDR3 has 14 amino acids. Looked up from germline, CDR1 is LGHNA and CDR2 is YSLEER. In DNA, the CDR3 is TGCGCCAGCAGCCCCACGCGGAGGACCAACGTCCTGACTTTC. Translation gives CASSPTRRTNVLTF.

This clonotype was picked up a small number of times. V usage is TRBV5-1 and J usage is TRBJ1-1; 8 bases are a match to TRBD1. Losses at the gene ends were 7 bases for V and 3 bases for J; bases not matched to a gene: 8. The CDR3 is 14 amino acids. Germline values: CDR1 SGHRS, CDR2 YFSETQ. The CDR3 sequence: CASSWAGGHTEAFF. The CDR3 DNA is TGCGCCAGCTCTTGGGCAGGGGGCCACACTGAAGCTTTCTTT.

This chain connects TRBV7-3 to TRBJ2-2; the D is unclear. CDR3 length equals 14 residues. The germline V and J ends were trimmed by 5 bases and 1 base, with 8 bases remaining between them. The germline V gene encodes CDR1 SGHTA and CDR2 FQGTGA. CDR3 coding DNA: TGTGCCAGCAGCGCCCGACAGAACACCGGGGAGCTGTTTTTT. Protein sequence: CASSARQNTGELFF.

Only a few counts were recorded for this clonotype. The chain employs TRBV5-5 and TRBJ2-3; tentatively, D is TRBD2 (6 bases). V shed 3 bases and J shed 6 bases, with 20 bases lying between them. Germline-derived CDR1 and CDR2 are SGHKS and YYEKEE (reference sequence). The CDR3 is 16 amino acids. CDR3 amino acids: CASSSRAGSGGDTQYF. As DNA, the CDR3 is TGTGCCAGCAGCTCACGGGCCGGGAGCGGTGGCGATACGCAGTATTTT.

This clonotype was seen a handful of times. V is TRBV6-5 and J is TRBJ2-2; D is uncertain. V dropped 5 bases and J dropped 1 base, with 5 bases sitting between them. The CDR3 spans 13 residues. CDR1 and CDR2 (germline): MNHEY, SVGAGI. CDR3 nucleotides: TGTGCCAGCAGTAGGCAGAACACCGGGGAGCTGTTTTTT. Residues: CASSRQNTGELFF.

V gene TRBV6-5 combines with J gene TRBJ2-3; TRBD2 is a possible D gene (6 bases). Germline V CDR1 and CDR2: MNHEY, SVGAGI. CDR3 length: 15 residues. V was pared by 5 bases and J by 7 bases, with 19 bases between. CDR3 DNA sequence: TGTGCCAGCAGTCTTAATCGGGACTTAACTCATACGCAGTATTTT. It yields the protein CASSLNRDLTHTQYF.

This clonotype has more than one count but fewer than ten. The chain uses TRBV2 and TRBJ2-1; possibly TRBD2 for D (5 bases). The germline gives CDR1 SNHLY, CDR2 FYNNEI. V shed 5 bases and J shed 8 bases, with 22 bases lying between them. CDR3 length: 16 residues. As DNA, the CDR3 is TGTGCCAGCAGTTTCCCAGAGGTTGGTAGCGTGGATGAGCAGTTCTTC. This encodes CASSFPEVGSVDEQFF.

This clonotype was counted at least ten times. The chain has TRBV5-6 and TRBJ2-7; D is possibly TRBD1 (6 bases). Germline V gives CDR1 SGHDT, CDR2 YYEEEE. Trimming removed 0 bases at V and 6 bases at J, with 19 bases between. The CDR3 sequence is 16 residues long. CDR3 in amino acids: CASSLEGRLDRREQYF. As DNA, the CDR3 is TGTGCCAGCAGCTTGGAGGGGCGCTTGGACAGACGCGAGCAGTACTTC.

The CDR3 here is CASGRDRQAETQYF. The DNA for the CDR3 is TGTGCCAGCGGCAGGGACAGGCAAGCAGAGACCCAGTACTTC. The chain combines TRBV12-3 or TRBV12-4 with TRBJ2-5; 8 bases map to TRBD1. Trimming removed 8 bases from V and 4 bases from J; junction bases left unmatched: 9. The length of the CDR3 is 14 residues.

This clonotype was seen more than once but under ten times. The chain uses TRBV7-2 and TRBJ2-7; D unresolved. Germline CDR1 is SGHTA and CDR2 is FQGNSA. There are 15 residues in the CDR3. Trimming took 3 bases from V and 1 from J, leaving 13 bases between them. The CDR3 protein is CASSLESWPSYEQYF. CDR3 DNA sequence: TGTGCCAGCAGCTTGGAATCTTGGCCGTCCTACGAGCAGTACTTC.

This clonotype was detected a few times. This chain connects TRBV7-2 to TRBJ1-1; D remains unclear. Per the germline V gene, CDR1 is SGHTA and CDR2 is FQGNSA. V lost 4 bases and J lost 5, with 14 bases in between. The CDR3 is 14 residues long. The CDR3 sequence is CASSSQSVSTEAFF. DNA of the CDR3: TGTGCCAGCAGCTCCCAGTCGGTTTCGACTGAAGCTTTCTTT.

This clonotype occurred a few times. The V call is TRBV9, the J call TRBJ2-5, with D possibly matching TRBD1 (6 bases). V shed 2 bases and J shed 4 bases, with 9 bases lying between them. Germline CDR1 is SGDLS and CDR2 is YYNGEE. The CDR3 spans 13 residues. CDR3 coding DNA: TGTGCCAGCAGCGTCAGGGGAAGAGAGACCCAGTACTTC. Its translation is CASSVRGRETQYF. The variable domain in full, completed from reference TRBV9 and TRBJ2-5, reads DSGVTQTPKHLITATGQRVTLRCSPRSGDLSVYWYQQSLDQGLQFLIQYYNGEERAKGNILERFSAQQFPDLHSELNLSSLELGDSALYFCASSVRGRETQYFGPGTRLLVL.

This clonotype occurred a few times. This chain links TRBV12-3 or TRBV12-4 with TRBJ1-3; D not certain. CDR3 size: 14 residues. V lost 3 bases, J lost 2 bases, and 8 bases lay in between. CDR3 DNA: TGTGCCAGCAGTTTGCTGTTAACTGGAAACACCATATATTTT. Translating gives CASSLLLTGNTIYF.

The rearrangement joins TRBV7-2 to TRBJ2-3; TRBD1 or TRBD2 may be the D gene (5 bases each). Trimming took off 5 bases at V and 8 bases at J, with 20 bases between the two ends. The CDR3 runs to 15 residues. CDR1 is SGHTA and CDR2 is FQGNSA in the germline V gene. Here the CDR3 reads CASSPDQRAGGTQYF. Here the CDR3 DNA reads TGTGCCAGCAGCCCGGACCAGAGAGCTGGGGGTACGCAGTATTTT.

V is TRBV7-9 and J is TRBJ1-1; D might be TRBD1 (5 bases). In germline, CDR1 is SEHNR, CDR2 FQNEAQ (reference sequence). Between the trimmed V and J ends, which lost 4 bases and 13 bases, there was a span of 19 bases. The CDR3 spans 13 residues. CDR3 sequence (DNA): TGTGCCAGCAGCTCAGGGTTAGGACGAGGGGATTTCTTT. Its translation: CASSSGLGRGDFF. Variable domain in full (rest from reference TRBV7-9 and TRBJ1-1): DTGVSQNPRHKITKRGQNVTFRCDPISEHNRLYWYRQTLGQGPEFLTYFQNEAQLEKSRLLSDRFSAERPKGSFSTLEIQRTEQGDSAMYLCASSSGLGRGDFFGQGTRLTVV.

This rearrangement joins TRBV13 to TRBJ2-3; no clear D gene. The germline CDR1 and CDR2 sequences are PRHDT and FYEKMQ (reference sequence). V lost 5 bases, J lost 4 bases, and 16 bases lay in between. The CDR3 has 15 amino acids. DNA for the CDR3: TGTGCCAGCAGCGCCCTCCCGAGTAGCCCAGATACGCAGTATTTT. It encodes CASSALPSSPDTQYF.

This clonotype is a singleton in its sample. The chain links TRBV7-2 to TRBJ2-3; perhaps D is TRBD1 or TRBD2 (5 bases each). CDR3 length equals 18 residues. The V gene lost 5 bases and the J gene lost 6 bases, with 27 bases spanning the gap. Germline CDR1 and CDR2: SGHTA and FQGNSA. This chain's CDR3 is CASSRERFRSVPGDTQYF. CDR3 bases: TGTGCCAGCAGCCGGGAAAGATTCCGGAGCGTACCAGGGGATACGCAGTATTTT.

This clonotype was seen only a few times. The V and J genes are TRBV24-1 and TRBJ2-1; D unclear. The V gene's germline CDR1 is KGHDR and CDR2 SFDVKD. Trimming stripped 4 bases from V and 7 bases from J, with 10 bases between. The CDR3 contains 13 residues. The CDR3 sequence: CATSDGAGNEQFF. The DNA of the CDR3 is TGTGCCACCAGTGACGGAGCCGGGAATGAGCAGTTCTTC.

In its sample, this clonotype was seen a few times. The genes are TRBV7-2 and TRBJ1-1; D gene unclear. The CDR3 covers 14 residues. Trimming removed 5 bases at V and 1 base at J, with 11 bases between. Germline CDR1 reads SGHTA; CDR2 reads FQGNSA. The CDR3 bases are TGTGCCAGCAGCCCAGGTGCAGCGAACACTGAAGCTTTCTTT. Translation: CASSPGAANTEAFF. The whole variable domain, filled in from reference TRBV7-2 and TRBJ1-1, reads GAGVSQSPSNKVTEKGKDVELRCDPISGHTALYWYRQSLGQGLEFLIYFQGNSAPDKSGLPSDRFSAERTGGSVSTLTIQRTQQEDSAVYLCASSPGAANTEAFFGQGTRLTVV.

This clonotype was counted between two and nine times. The chain combines TRBV5-1 with TRBJ1-1; 11 bases map to TRBD1. This CDR3 comprises 17 residues. Trimming at V came to 2 bases and at J to 4 bases, leaving 10 bases not matched to a gene. From germline, CDR1 is SGHRS and CDR2 YFSETQ. Here the CDR3 reads CASSFNRDRGSVTEAFF. Written as DNA, the CDR3 is TGCGCCAGCAGCTTTAACCGGGACAGGGGGTCGGTCACTGAAGCTTTCTTT.

There are many counts of this clonotype. This rearrangement joins TRBV6-2 or TRBV6-3 to TRBJ2-7, with D perhaps TRBD1 (6 bases). Germline CDR1 MNHEY, CDR2 SVGEGT. This CDR3 has 13 amino acids. Trimming removed 6 bases at V and 2 bases at J, with 11 bases between. CDR3: CASSTDRAYEQYV. CDR3 nucleotide sequence: TGTGCCAGCAGCACGGACAGAGCCTACGAGCAGTACGTC.

This clonotype has just a few counts. The chain joins TRBV24-1 to TRBJ2-2; D is perhaps TRBD2 (5 bases). The V gene's germline CDR1 is KGHDR and CDR2 SFDVKD. The CDR3 totals 16 residues. The V end lost 5 bases, the J end lost 1 base, and 13 bases lay between the germline ends. DNA of the CDR3: TGTGCCACCAGTGGGGCGGAGGCCTGGAACACCGGGGAGCTGTTTTTT. The encoded protein is CATSGAEAWNTGELFF.

The chain couples TRBV6-5 to TRBJ1-1; a possible D gene is TRBD1 (6 bases). Trimming stripped 7 bases from V and 3 bases from J, with 12 bases between. The germline V gene encodes CDR1 MNHEY and CDR2 SVGAGI. The CDR3 length is 13 residues. The CDR3 protein is CASKFNRDTEAFF. Here the CDR3 DNA reads TGTGCCAGCAAGTTCAACAGGGACACTGAAGCTTTCTTT.